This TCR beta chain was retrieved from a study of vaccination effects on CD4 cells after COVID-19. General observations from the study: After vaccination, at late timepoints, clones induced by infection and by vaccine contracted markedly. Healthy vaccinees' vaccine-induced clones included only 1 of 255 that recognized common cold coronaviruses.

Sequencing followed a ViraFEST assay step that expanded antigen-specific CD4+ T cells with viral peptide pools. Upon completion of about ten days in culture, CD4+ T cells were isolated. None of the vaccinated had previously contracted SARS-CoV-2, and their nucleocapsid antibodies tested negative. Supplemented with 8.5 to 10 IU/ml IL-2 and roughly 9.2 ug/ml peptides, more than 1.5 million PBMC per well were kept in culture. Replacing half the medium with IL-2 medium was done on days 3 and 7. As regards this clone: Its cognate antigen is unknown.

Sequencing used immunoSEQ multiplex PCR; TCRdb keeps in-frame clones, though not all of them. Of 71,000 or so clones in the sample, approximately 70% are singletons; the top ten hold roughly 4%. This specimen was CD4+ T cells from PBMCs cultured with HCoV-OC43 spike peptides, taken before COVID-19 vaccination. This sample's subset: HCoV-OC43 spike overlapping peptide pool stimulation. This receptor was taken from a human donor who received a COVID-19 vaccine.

The CDR3 region is CASNPDSYNEQFF. CDR3 DNA sequence: TGTGCCAGCAACCCAGACTCCTACAATGAGCAGTTCTTC. This sequence joins TRBV2 and TRBJ2-1; the D is unclear. Trimming took 7 bases from V and 0 from J, leaving 7 bases between them. From germline, CDR1 is SNHLY and CDR2 FYNNEI. The CDR3 is made up of 13 amino acids. The full variable domain, completed using reference TRBV2 and TRBJ2-1, is EPEVTQTPSHQVTQMGQEVILRCVPISNHLYFYWYRQILGQKVEFLVSFYNNEISEKSEIFDDQFSVERPDGSNFTLKIRSTKLEDSAMYFCASNPDSYNEQFFGPGTRLTVL.